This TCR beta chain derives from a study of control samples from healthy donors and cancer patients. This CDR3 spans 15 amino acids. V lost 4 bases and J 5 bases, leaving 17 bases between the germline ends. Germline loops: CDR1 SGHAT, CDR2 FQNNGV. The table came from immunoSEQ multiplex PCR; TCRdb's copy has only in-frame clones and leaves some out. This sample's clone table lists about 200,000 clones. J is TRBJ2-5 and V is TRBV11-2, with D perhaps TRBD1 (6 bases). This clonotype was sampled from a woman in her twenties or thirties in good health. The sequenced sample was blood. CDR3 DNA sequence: TGTGCCAGCAGCTCCGACGGGACACCGAGGGAGACCCAGTACTTC. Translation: CASSSDGTPRETQYF.